The present T cell receptor (beta chain) was sequenced within a study of OX40 agonist ivuxolimab in advanced cancers. Background for the entire study: Ivuxolimab was a fully human IgG2 agonistic monoclonal antibody targeting the costimulatory receptor OX40 (CD134). Intravenous ivuxolimab was administered to patients every 2 weeks at six dose levels: 0.01, 0.1, 0.3, 1.5, 3 and 10 mg/kg. Among the roughly 52 dose-escalation patients, around 19 had hepatocellular carcinoma, approximately 15 melanoma, 9 renal cell carcinoma and 9 head and neck cancer. In the dose-escalation cohort, 70% to 90% of patients were male, and the mean age was 60 years with a range of roughly 20 to 85. Patients were allowed to have had prior anti-PD-1, anti-PD-L1 or anti-CTLA-4 therapy, and 30% to 40% of the dose-escalation patients had been treated with checkpoint inhibitors. Partial responses occurred in three dose-escalation patients: two with cutaneous melanoma and one with hepatocellular carcinoma. The purpose of peripheral TCRbeta sequencing was to test whether ivuxolimab changed TCR sequence diversity and led to clonal T-cell expansion. The paper describes the monotherapy dose-escalation part (N ≈ 52 patients) of the phase I trial of ivuxolimab.

What the study reported, not specific to this receptor: Clonal expansion of both CD4+ and CD8+ blood T cells was observed from baseline to week 6 at doses 0.1 to 3.0 mg/kg. Low levels of normalized T-cell clonal expansion were also shown by some nonresponding patients. Partial responders in the 0.1-3.0 mg/kg groups had among the lowest normalized peripheral clonal expansion, especially among CD8+ T cells. After ivuxolimab, more expanded clones were found on average in CD8+ T cells than in CD4+ T cells. The antigen specificity of the peripheral T cells that underwent clonal expansion was not determined.

Genomic DNA was extracted from sorted cells for sequencing of the TCRbeta CDR3 region. The immunoSEQ Assay was used for sequencing of TCRbeta CDR3 regions. The table comes from immuneACCESS by way of TCRdb, which keeps in-frame sequences with V and J called. Part of the clones is missing from these tables; in studies checked, under half for an unresolved V gene and the rest for unknown reasons. The sample table lists about 36,000 clones, approximately 90% of them with a count of one. The ten largest clones represent roughly 13% of the sample. This clone was detected only a few times. Its antigen remains unidentified. Qualities for individual bases were not recorded, and no much larger clone is one base off. Patients with a history of autoimmune disease or receiving systemic immunosuppression were excluded from the trial. Peripheral blood for TCR sequencing was drawn from every dose cohort at baseline, at cycle 4 day 1 and at cycle 7 day 1. Samples came from an open-label, multicenter, first-in-human phase I dose-escalation trial of ivuxolimab. The trial enrolled adults with locally advanced or metastatic head and neck squamous cell, hepatocellular, melanoma or renal cell carcinoma. Before TCR sequencing, CD4+ and CD8+ T cells were separately sorted from peripheral blood.

Sequencing used CD4+ or CD8+ T cells sorted from blood, obtained in a trial of the OX40 agonist ivuxolimab. This clonotype originated in an adult with an advanced solid tumor such as melanoma, head and neck, liver or kidney cancer.

The bases read TGTGCCTGGAGTCCCGGGACCTCACCCTATTACAATGAGCAGTTCTTC. It translates as CAWSPGTSPYYNEQFF. The V gene is TRBV30 and the J gene is TRBJ2-1; the D segment is perhaps TRBD1 or TRBD2, each sharing 5 matched bases. From cysteine to phenylalanine, the CDR3 is 16 amino acids long. Here the CDR3 DNA is all that survives: 48 bases in frame from base 1. Trimming takes 2 bases from V and 4 bases from J, and the germline ends sit 18 bases apart. The germline V gene (reference sequence) yields GTSNPN for CDR1 and SVGIG for CDR2.